The 7 T cell receptor beta chains given below trace back to one sample, sequenced in a study of regulatory T cells in long-lasting Graves disease. CDR3-region Arm-PCR and iRepertoire HTBI primers produced the TCR beta libraries. TCRdb used MiXCR to reprocess the multiplex PCR reads, holding one entry per CDR3 protein. In the table there are about 290,000 distinct CDR3 sequences, roughly 21% of which are singletons. Regarding time point: persistent/refractory GD, antithyroid drugs over 5 years with positive TRAb. The TCR library was made from RNA that had been extracted from PBMCs in TRIzol. The sequencing used peripheral blood mononuclear cells (PBMCs), collected when the disease was refractory, from a patient treated with antithyroid drugs. The receptor source for this set is a female donor with Graves disease.

This clonotype was seen repeatedly, ten times or more. CDR3 nucleotides: TGCAGTGCTCCCGACAACTCCTACGAGCAGTACTTC. Its protein is CSAPDNSYEQYF. The V call is TRBV20-1, the J call TRBJ2-7, with D unclear. V lost 5 bases and J 0 bases, leaving 8 bases between the germline ends. This CDR3 comprises 12 residues. The germline CDR1 and CDR2 sequences are DFQATT and SNEGSKA (reference sequence).

The sample holds many counts of this clonotype. CDR3 sequence: CASIVRWGTSYEQYF. As DNA, the CDR3 is TGTGCCAGCATCGTAAGGTGGGGGACCTCCTACGAGCAGTACTTC. This chain links TRBV27 with TRBJ2-7; D could derive from TRBD1 or TRBD2 (5 bases each). In germline, CDR1 is MNHEY, CDR2 SMNVEV (reference sequence). The CDR3 sequence is 15 residues long. Trimming left V 7 bases short and J 0 bases short, with 16 bases between.

Points on this clonotype: A much larger clone lies one base from this, so it may be a read error. The V call is TRBV6-1, the J call TRBJ1-2; no firm D call. The CDR3 runs 17 residues. The V end lost 2 bases, the J end lost 2 bases, and 18 bases lay between the germline ends. CDR1 is MNHNS, CDR2 SASEGT, per germline. The CDR3 sequence is CASSERDAGSMNYGYTF. The CDR3, as DNA: TGTGCCAGCAGTGAAAGGGATGCAGGCTCCATGAACTATGGCTACACCTTC.

This clonotype was recorded many times. The chain employs TRBV7-3 and TRBJ2-2, with 7 nucleotides matching TRBD1. Germline values: CDR1 SGHTA, CDR2 FQGTGA. V gave up 5 bases and J gave up 10 bases; unmatched junction bases: 10. The CDR3 has 14 amino acids. The CDR3 protein is CASSPTGLSEELFF. The CDR3 nucleotides read TGTGCCAGCAGCCCGACAGGGCTAAGCGAGGAGCTGTTTTTT.

This clonotype was detected a few times. J is TRBJ2-3 and V is TRBV28, with D tentatively TRBD1 (6 bases). V shed 4 bases and J shed 0 bases, with 17 bases lying between them. This CDR3 region has 17 residues. Germline V gene lookup returns CDR1 MDHEN and CDR2 SYDVKM. The chain's CDR3 is CASSSPSRGPSTDTQYF. The CDR3 nucleotides read TGTGCCAGCAGTTCCCCCTCCAGGGGTCCTAGCACAGATACGCAGTATTTT.

The sample holds many counts of this clonotype. This chain connects TRBV5-1 to TRBJ2-3, with D hard to call. Germline V CDR1 and CDR2: SGHRS, YFSETQ. The CDR3 sequence is 14 residues long. V lost 4 bases to trimming and J lost 0 bases, with 9 bases between them. The DNA for the CDR3 is TGCGCCAGCAGCCCTATGGGGAGCACAGATACGCAGTATTTT. Protein: CASSPMGSTDTQYF.

This clonotype was seen more than once but under ten times. The chain employs TRBV4-2 and TRBJ1-4; D is undetermined. The germline V gene has CDR1 LGHNA and CDR2 YNFKEQ. CDR3 size: 15 residues. Trimming removed 3 bases at V and 6 bases at J, with 14 bases between. CDR3 sequence reads: CASSQVPDQDEKLFF. DNA of the CDR3: TGTGCCAGCAGCCAGGTCCCAGACCAAGATGAAAAACTGTTTTTT.